Listed here is a single TCR beta chain. Additional DNA sequences in this sample encode the identical CDR3. The source of the sample is a study of T cells after somatic rescue of genetic block. The method was immunoSEQ multiplex PCR; TCRdb's version includes in-frame clones alone and lacks a portion of them. The table has tens of thousands of clones, 92% seen once. This CDR3 is built from 14 residues. CDR1 and CDR2 (germline): MNHNY, SVGAGI (reference sequence). The V gene lost 5 bases and the J gene lost 1 base, with 12 bases spanning the gap. The clonotype comes from a man in his forties or fifties. Sequencing used peripheral blood mononuclear cells (PBMCs). This rearrangement joins TRBV6-6 to TRBJ2-7, with a possible D match to TRBD2 (6 bases). The DNA for the CDR3 is TGTGCCAGCAGTGGGCTGGCGGGGTCCTACGAGCAGTACTTC. Translated: CASSGLAGSYEQYF.